This T cell receptor beta chain was observed in a study of neoadjuvant anti-PD-1 for oral cavity cancer. Study-wide points: Pretreatment Treg/Th17 ratio correlated inversely with post-treatment tumor clonality.

As to time point: after neoadjuvant nivolumab, at surgical resection. Remarks on this clone: Its antigen is still unknown.

The repertoire was sequenced with immunoSEQ multiplex PCR; TCRdb's copy has only in-frame clones and lacks some. The data contain about 15,000 clones, approximately 40% of them seen just once; the ten biggest clones take up around two fifths. The material was tumor tissue, obtained after nivolumab (anti-PD-1) treatment. This TCR derives from a person between 40 and 79 years old with oral cavity squamous cell carcinoma.

The CDR3 nucleotides are TGTGCCAGCAGCTTAGCGGCGAGCTCTGGAAACACCATATATTTT. It yields the protein CASSLAASSGNTIYF. The J gene is TRBJ1-3, the V gene TRBV7-2; the D is unclear. Trimming pared 0 bases from V and 0 bases from J, leaving 6 bases between. Looked up from germline, CDR1 is SGHTA and CDR2 is FQGNSA. CDR3 length: 15 residues.